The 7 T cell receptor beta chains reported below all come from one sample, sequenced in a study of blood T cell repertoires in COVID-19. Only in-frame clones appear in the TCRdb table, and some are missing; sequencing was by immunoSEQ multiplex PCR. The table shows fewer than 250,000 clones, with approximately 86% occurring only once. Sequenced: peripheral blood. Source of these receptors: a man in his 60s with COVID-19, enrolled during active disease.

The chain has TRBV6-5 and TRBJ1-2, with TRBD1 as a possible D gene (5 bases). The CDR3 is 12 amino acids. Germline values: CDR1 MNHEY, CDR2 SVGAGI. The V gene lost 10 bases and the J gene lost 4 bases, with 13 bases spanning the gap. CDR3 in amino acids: CAISSGLYGYTF. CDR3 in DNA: TGTGCCATCTCCTCGGGACTCTATGGCTACACCTTC.

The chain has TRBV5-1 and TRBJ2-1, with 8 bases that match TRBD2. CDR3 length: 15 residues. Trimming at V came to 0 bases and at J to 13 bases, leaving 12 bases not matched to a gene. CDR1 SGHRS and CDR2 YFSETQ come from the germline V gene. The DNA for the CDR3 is TGCGCCAGCAGCTTGGGCCCGGGACTAGGAGAAGTTCAGTTCTTC. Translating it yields CASSLGPGLGEVQFF.

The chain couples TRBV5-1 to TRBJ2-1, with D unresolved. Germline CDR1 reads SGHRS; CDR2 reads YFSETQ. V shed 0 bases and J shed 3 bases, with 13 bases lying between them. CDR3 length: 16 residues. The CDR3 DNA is TGCGCCAGCAGCTTGGTTGGTGGAGAGCGCTACAATGAGCAGTTCTTC. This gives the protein CASSLVGGERYNEQFF.

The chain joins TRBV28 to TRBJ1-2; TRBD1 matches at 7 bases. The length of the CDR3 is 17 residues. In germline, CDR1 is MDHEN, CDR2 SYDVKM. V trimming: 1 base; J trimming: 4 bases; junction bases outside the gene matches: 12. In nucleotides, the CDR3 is TGTGCCAGCAGTTTATCGACAGGGTCGCGTGTCGGCTATGGCTACACCTTC. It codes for CASSLSTGSRVGYGYTF.

Here the CDR3 reads CASSYRVTNEKLFF. The CDR3 DNA is TGTGCCAGCAGTTACAGGGTAACTAATGAAAAACTGTTTTTT. The chain links TRBV27 to TRBJ1-4, with D maybe TRBD1 (6 bases). V was clipped by 4 bases and J by 1 base, with 7 bases between them. The V gene's germline CDR1 is MNHEY and CDR2 SMNVEV (reference sequence). There are 14 residues in the CDR3.

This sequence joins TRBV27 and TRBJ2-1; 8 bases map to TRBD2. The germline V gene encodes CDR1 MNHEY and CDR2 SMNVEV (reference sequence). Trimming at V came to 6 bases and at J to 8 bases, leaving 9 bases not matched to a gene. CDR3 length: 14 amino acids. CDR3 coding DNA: TGTGCCAGCAGAAGACAGAGCGGGAGCCATGAGCAGTTCTTC. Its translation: CASRRQSGSHEQFF.

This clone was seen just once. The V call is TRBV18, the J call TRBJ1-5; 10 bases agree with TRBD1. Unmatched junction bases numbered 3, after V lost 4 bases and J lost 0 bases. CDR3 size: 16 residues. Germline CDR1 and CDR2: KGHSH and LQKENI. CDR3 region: CASSLGTGDSNQPQHF. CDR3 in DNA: TGTGCCAGCTCACTCGGGACAGGGGATAGCAATCAGCCCCAGCATTTT.